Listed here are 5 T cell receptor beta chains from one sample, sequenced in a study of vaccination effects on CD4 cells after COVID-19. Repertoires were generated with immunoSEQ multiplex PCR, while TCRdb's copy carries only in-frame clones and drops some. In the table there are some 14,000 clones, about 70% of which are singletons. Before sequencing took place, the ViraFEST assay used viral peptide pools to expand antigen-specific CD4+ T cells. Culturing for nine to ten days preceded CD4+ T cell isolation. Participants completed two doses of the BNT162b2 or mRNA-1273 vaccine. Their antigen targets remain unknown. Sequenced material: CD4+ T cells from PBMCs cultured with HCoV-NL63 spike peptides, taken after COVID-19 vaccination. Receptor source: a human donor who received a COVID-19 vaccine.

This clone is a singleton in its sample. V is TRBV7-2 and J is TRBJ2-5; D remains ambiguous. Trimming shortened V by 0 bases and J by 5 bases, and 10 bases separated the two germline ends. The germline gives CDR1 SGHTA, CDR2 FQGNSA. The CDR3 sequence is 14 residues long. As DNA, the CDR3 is TGTGCCAGCAGCTTAGCGATGGTCGGGGAGACCCAGTACTTC. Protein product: CASSLAMVGETQYF.

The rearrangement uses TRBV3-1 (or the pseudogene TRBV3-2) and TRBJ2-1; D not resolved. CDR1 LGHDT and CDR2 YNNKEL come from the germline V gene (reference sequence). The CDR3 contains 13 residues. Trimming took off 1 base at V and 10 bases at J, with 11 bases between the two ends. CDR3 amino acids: CASSQVNGPEQFF. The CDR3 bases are TGTGCCAGCAGCCAAGTAAACGGACCCGAGCAGTTCTTC.

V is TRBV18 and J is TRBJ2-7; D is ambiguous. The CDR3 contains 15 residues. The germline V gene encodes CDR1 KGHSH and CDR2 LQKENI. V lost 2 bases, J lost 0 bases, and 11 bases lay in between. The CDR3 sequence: CASSPAAASSYEQYF. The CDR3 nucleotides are TGTGCCAGCTCACCAGCGGCGGCAAGCTCCTACGAGCAGTACTTC. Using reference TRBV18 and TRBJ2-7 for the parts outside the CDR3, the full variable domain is NAGVMQNPRHLVRRRGQEARLRCSPMKGHSHVYWYRQLPEEGLKFMVYLQKENIIDESGMPKERFSAEFPKEGPSILRIQQVVRGDSAAYFCASSPAAASSYEQYFGPGTRLTVT.

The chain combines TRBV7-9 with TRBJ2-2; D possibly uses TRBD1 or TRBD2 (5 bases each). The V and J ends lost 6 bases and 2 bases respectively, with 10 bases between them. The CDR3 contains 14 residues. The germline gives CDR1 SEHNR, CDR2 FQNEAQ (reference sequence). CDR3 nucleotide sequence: TGTGCCAGCAGAGGGGAGTTTAACACCGGGGAGCTGTTTTTT. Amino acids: CASRGEFNTGELFF.

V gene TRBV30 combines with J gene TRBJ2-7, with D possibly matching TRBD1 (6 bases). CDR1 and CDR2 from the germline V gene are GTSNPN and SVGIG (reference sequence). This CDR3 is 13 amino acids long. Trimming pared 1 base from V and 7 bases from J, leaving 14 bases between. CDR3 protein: CAWSGQAAAEQYF. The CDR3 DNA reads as TGTGCCTGGAGTGGACAGGCGGCCGCGGAGCAGTACTTC.